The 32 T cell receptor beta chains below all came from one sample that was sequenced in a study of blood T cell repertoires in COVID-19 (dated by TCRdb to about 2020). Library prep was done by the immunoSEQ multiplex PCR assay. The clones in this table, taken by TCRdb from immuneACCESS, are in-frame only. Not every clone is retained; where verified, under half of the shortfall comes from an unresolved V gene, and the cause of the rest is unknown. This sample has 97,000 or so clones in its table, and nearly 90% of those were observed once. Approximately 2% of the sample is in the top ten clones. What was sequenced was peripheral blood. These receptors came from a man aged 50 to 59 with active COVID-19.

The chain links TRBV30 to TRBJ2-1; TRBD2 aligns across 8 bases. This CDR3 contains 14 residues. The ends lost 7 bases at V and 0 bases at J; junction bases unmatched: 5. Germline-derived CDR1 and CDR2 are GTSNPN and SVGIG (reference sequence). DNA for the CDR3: TGTGCCTCAAGCGGGGGTCTCTCCTACAATGAGCAGTTCTTC. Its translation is CASSGGLSYNEQFF.

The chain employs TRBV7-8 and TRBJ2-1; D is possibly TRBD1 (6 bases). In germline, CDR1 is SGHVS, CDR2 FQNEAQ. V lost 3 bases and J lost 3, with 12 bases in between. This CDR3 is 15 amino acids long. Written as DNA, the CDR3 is TGTGCCAGCAGCTTGGGGGCACAGGGCTACAATGAGCAGTTCTTC. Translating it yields CASSLGAQGYNEQFF.

This CDR3 is CASSFGGNQETQYF. In DNA, the CDR3 is TGTGCCAGCAGCTTCGGGGGGAACCAAGAGACCCAGTACTTC. The chain has TRBV7-2 and TRBJ2-5, with 7 bases identical to TRBD2. This CDR3 has 14 residues. CDR1 is SGHTA, CDR2 FQGNSA, per germline. Germline trimming cut 3 bases from V and 0 bases from J; bases unmatched to any gene: 1.

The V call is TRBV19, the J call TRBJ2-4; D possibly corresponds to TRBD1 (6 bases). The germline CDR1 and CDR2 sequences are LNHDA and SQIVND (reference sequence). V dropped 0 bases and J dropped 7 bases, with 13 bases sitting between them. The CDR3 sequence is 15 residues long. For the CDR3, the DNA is TGTGCCAGTAGTATAGAGAGGACAGCGGTCAACATTCAGTACTTC. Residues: CASSIERTAVNIQYF.

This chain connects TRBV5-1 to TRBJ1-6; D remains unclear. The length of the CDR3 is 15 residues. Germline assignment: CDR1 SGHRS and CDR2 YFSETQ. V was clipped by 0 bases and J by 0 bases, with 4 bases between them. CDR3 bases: TGCGCCAGCAGCTTGGGGAGCTCCTATAATTCACCCCTCCACTTT. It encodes CASSLGSSYNSPLHF.

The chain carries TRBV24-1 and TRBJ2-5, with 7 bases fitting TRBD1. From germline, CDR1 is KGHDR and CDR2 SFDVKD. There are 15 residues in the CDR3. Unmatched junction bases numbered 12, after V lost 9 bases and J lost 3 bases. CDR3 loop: CATPRDRKIKETQYF. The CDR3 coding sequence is TGTGCCACCCCCCGGGACAGAAAGATCAAAGAGACCCAGTACTTC.

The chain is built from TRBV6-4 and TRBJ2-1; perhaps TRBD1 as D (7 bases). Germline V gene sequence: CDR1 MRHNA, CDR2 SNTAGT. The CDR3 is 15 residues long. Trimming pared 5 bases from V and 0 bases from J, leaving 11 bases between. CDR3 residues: CASSPQGGSYNEQFF. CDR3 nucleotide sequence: TGTGCCAGCAGTCCTCAGGGGGGCTCCTACAATGAGCAGTTCTTC.

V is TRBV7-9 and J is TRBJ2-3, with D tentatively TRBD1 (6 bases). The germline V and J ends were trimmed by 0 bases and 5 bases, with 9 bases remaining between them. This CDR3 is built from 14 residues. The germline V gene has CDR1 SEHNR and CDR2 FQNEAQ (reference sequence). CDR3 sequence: CASSLARGRDTQYF. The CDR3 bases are TGTGCCAGCAGCTTAGCCAGGGGACGAGATACGCAGTATTTT.

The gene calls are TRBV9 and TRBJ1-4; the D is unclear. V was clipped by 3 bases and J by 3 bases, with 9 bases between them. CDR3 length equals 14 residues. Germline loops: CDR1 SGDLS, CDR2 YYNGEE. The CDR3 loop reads CASSGRAANEKLFF. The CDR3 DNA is TGTGCCAGCAGCGGTCGCGCCGCTAATGAAAAACTGTTTTTT. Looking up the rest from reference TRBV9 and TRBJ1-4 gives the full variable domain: DSGVTQTPKHLITATGQRVTLRCSPRSGDLSVYWYQQSLDQGLQFLIQYYNGEERAKGNILERFSAQQFPDLHSELNLSSLELGDSALYFCASSGRAANEKLFFGSGTQLSVL.

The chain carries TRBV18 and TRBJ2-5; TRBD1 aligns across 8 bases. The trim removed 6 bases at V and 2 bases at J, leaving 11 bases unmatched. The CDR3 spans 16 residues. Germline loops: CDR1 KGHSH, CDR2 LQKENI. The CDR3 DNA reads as TGTGCCAGCTCCCTGAATACAGGACAGGGTCAAGAGACCCAGTACTTC. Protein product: CASSLNTGQGQETQYF.

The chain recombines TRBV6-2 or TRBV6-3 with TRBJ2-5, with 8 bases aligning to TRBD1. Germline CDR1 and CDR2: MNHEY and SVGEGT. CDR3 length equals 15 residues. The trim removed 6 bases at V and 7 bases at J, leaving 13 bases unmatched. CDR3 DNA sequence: TGTGCCAGCAGCCCCGCTACAGGGGGGTTGGGGACCCAGTACTTC. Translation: CASSPATGGLGTQYF.

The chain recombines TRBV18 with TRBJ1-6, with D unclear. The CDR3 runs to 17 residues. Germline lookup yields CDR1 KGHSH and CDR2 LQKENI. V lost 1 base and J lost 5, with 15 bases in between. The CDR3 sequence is CASSPLLPGSDNSPLHF. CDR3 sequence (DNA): TGTGCCAGCTCACCACTTTTACCCGGCAGCGATAATTCACCCCTCCACTTT.

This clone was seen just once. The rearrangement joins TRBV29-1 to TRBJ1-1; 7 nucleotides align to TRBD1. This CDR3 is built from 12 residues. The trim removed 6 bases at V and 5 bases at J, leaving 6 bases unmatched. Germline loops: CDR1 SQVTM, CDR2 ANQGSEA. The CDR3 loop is CSVQQGLTEAFF. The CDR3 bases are TGCAGCGTCCAACAGGGGTTAACTGAAGCTTTCTTT.

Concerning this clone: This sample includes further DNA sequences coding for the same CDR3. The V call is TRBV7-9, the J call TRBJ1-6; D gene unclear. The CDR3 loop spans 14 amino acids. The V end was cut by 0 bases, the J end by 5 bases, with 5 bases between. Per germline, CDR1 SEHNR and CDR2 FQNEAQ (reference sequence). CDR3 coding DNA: TGTGCCAGCAGCTTAGCGAGGAATAATTCACCCCTCCACTTT. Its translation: CASSLARNNSPLHF.

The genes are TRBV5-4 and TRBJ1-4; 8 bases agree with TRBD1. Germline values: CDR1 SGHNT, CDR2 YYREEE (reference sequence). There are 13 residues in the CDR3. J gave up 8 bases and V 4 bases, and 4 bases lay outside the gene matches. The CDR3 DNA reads TGTGCCAGCAGCAGGGGACAGGACGAAAAACTGTTTTTT. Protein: CASSRGQDEKLFF.

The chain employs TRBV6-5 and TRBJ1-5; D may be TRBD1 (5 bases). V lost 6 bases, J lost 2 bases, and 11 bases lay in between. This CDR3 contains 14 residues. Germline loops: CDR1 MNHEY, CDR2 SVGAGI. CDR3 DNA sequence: TGTGCCAGCAGCCTCGGAGGGGGCAATCAGCCCCAGCATTTT. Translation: CASSLGGGNQPQHF.

CDR3 amino acids: CASSLQQSGYGYTF. For the CDR3, the DNA is TGTGCCAGCAGTTTACAGCAGTCAGGCTATGGCTACACCTTC. V is TRBV6-5 and J is TRBJ1-2; D gene ambiguous. V lost 4 bases and J lost 4, with 13 bases in between. The CDR3 runs 14 residues. The germline V gene encodes CDR1 MNHEY and CDR2 SVGAGI.

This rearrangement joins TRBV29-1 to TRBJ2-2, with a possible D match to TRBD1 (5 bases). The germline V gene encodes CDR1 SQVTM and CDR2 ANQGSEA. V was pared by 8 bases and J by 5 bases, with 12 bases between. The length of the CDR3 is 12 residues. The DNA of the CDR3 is TGCAGCACAGGAACGGGTACCGGGGAGCTGTTTTTT. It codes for CSTGTGTGELFF.

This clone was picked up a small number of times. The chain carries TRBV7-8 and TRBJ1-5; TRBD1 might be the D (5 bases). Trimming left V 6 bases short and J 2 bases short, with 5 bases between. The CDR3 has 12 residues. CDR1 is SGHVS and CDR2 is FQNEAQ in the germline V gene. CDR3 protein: CASRQGNQPQHF. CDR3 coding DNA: TGTGCCAGCAGACAGGGCAATCAGCCCCAGCATTTT.

The CDR3 spells CASSFRRVYPGNTEAFF. CDR3 bases: TGTGCCAGCAGCTTTAGGAGGGTATATCCCGGCAACACTGAAGCTTTCTTT. The chain combines TRBV5-6 with TRBJ1-1; D uncertain. The CDR3 totals 17 residues. Germline V gene lookup returns CDR1 SGHDT and CDR2 YYEEEE. Trimming shortened V by 2 bases and J by 2 bases, and 19 bases separated the two germline ends. Complete variable domain (other parts from reference TRBV5-6 and TRBJ1-1): DAGVTQSPTHLIKTRGQQVTLRCSPKSGHDTVSWYQQALGQGPQFIFQYYEEEERQRGNFPDRFSGHQFPNYSSELNVNALLLGDSALYLCASSFRRVYPGNTEAFFGQGTRLTVV.

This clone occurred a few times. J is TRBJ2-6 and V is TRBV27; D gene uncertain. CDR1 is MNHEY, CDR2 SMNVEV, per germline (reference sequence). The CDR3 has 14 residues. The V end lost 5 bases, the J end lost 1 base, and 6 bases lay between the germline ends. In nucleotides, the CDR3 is TGTGCCAGCAGTATCTATTCTGGGGCCAACGTCCTGACTTTC. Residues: CASSIYSGANVLTF. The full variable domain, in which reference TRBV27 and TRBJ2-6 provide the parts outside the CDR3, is EAQVTQNPRYLITVTGKKLTVTCSQNMNHEYMSWYRQDPGLGLRQIYYSMNVEVTDKGDVPEGYKVSRKEKRNFPLILESPSPNQTSLYFCASSIYSGANVLTFGAGSRLTVL.

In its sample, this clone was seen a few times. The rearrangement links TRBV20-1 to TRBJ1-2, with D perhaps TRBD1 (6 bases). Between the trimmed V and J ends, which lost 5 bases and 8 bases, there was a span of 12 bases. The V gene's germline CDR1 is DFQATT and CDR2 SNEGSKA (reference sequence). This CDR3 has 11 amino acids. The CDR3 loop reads CSARTVRGYTF. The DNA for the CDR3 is TGCAGTGCTCGGACAGTACGGGGCTACACCTTC.

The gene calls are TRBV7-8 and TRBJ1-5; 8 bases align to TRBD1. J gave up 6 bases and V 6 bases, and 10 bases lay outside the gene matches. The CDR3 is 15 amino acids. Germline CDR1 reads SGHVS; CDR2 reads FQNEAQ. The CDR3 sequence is CASSFTTGEVQPQHF. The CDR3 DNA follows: TGTGCCAGCAGTTTCACGACAGGGGAGGTTCAGCCCCAGCATTTT.

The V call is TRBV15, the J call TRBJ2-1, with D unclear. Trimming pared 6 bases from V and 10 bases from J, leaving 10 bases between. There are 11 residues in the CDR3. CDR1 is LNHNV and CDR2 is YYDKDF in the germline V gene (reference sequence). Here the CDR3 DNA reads TGTGCCACCAGATGGCGGCAGGAGCAGTTCTTC. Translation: CATRWRQEQFF.

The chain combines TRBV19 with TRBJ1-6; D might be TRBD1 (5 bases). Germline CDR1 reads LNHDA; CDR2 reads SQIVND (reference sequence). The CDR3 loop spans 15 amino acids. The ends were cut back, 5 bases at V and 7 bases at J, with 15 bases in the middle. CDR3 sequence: CASSARTRSNSPLHF. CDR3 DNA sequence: TGTGCCAGTAGTGCACGGACAAGGTCCAATTCACCCCTCCACTTT.

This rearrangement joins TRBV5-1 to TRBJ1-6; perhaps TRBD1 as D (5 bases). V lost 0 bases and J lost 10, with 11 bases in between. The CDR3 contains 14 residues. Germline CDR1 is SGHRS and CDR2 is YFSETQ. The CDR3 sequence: CASSLGSGNSPLHF. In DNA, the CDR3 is TGCGCCAGCAGCTTGGGGTCAGGGAACTCACCCCTCCACTTT.

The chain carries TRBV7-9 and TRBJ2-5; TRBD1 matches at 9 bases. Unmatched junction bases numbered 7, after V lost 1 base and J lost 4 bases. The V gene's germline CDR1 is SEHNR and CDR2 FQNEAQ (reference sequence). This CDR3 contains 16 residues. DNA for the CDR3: TGTGCCAGCAGCTTAGGACAGGGGGGAGTCCTAGAGACCCAGTACTTC. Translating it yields CASSLGQGGVLETQYF.

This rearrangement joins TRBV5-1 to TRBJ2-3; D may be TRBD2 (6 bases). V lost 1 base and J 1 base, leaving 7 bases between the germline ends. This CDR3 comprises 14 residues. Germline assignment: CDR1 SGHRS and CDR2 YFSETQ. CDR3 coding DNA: TGCGCCAGCAGCTTGTGGGGGGGCACAGATACGCAGTATTTT. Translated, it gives CASSLWGGTDTQYF.

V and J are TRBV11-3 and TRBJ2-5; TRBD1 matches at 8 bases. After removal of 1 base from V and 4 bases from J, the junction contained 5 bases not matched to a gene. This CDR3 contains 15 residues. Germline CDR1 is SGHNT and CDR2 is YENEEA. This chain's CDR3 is CASSLAGGKGETQYF. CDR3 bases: TGTGCCAGCAGCTTAGCAGGGGGCAAGGGAGAGACCCAGTACTTC.

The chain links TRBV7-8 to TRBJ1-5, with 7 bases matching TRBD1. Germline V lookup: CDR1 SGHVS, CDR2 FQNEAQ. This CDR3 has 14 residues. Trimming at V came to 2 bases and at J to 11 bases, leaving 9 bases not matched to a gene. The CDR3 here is CASSLTLDRRAQHF. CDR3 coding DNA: TGTGCCAGCAGCTTAACCCTGGACAGGCGGGCCCAGCATTTT.

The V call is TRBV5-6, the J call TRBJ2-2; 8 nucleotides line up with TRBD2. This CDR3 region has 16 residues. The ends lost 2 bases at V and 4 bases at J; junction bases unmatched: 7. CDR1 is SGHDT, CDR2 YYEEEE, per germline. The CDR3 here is CASSLLSGEPTGELFF. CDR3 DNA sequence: TGTGCCAGCAGCTTACTTAGCGGGGAGCCCACCGGGGAGCTGTTTTTT.

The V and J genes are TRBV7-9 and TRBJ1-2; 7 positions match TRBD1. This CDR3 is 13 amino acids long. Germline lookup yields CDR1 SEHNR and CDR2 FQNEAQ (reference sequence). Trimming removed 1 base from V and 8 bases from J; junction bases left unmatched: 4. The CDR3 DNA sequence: TGTGCCAGCAGCTTAGGGCAGGGGGGAGGCTACACCTTC. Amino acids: CASSLGQGGGYTF.